This TCR beta chain emerged from a study of blood T cell repertoires in COVID-19. Study-wide background: Sample material is recorded as cDNA or gDNA derived from T cells, B-cell-depleted T cells, or PBMCs.

This CDR3 has 16 residues. Germline CDR1 SGHTA, CDR2 FQGNSA. V gave up 0 bases and J gave up 2 bases, with 13 bases separating them. Original methodology: By means of reference gene primer amplification, nucleated cell counts were estimated. Some clones are missing from TCRdb's copy, which holds only in-frame ones; the method was immunoSEQ multiplex PCR. The V and J calls and the clone size are those of that table, but D and trimming were determined from the DNA. The sample gives 300,000 to 450,000 clones, around nine tenths of which show up once; approximately 1% is in the top ten. The sequence was obtained from a woman in her 30s who had been exposed to COVID-19. This rearrangement joins TRBV7-2 to TRBJ2-5, with D perhaps matching TRBD1 (6 bases). The sequenced material came from PBMCs or T cells enriched from blood (not recorded which). The CDR3 sequence: CASSLAGRGPQETQYF. The CDR3 nucleotides read TGTGCCAGCAGCTTAGCGGGCAGGGGCCCACAAGAGACCCAGTACTTC.